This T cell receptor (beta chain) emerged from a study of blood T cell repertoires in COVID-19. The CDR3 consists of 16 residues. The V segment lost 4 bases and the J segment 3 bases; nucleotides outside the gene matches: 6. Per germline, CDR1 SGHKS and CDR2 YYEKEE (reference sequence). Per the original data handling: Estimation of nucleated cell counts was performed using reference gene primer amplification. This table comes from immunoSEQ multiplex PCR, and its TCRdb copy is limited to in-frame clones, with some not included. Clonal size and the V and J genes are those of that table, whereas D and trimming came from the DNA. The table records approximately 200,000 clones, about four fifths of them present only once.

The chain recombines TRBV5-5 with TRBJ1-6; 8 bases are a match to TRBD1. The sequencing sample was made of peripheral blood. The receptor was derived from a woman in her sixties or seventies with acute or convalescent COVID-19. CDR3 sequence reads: CASSERDRNYNSPLHF. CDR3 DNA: TGTGCCAGCAGCGAACGGGACAGGAACTATAATTCACCCCTCCACTTT.